One sample yielded the 16 T cell receptor beta chains listed below, sequenced in a study of human T cells and chemical hapten exposure. TCRdb independently ran MiXCR on the RACE reads; one entry per CDR3 protein. The repertoire holds more than 70,000 distinct CDR3 sequences, with roughly 11% as singletons. As for time point: patch test 2, 6 weeks after DPC sensitization. This sample's treatment: therapeutic diphenylcyclopropenone sensitization with weekly scalp DPC. The sequences come from whole blood, collected in connection with sensitization to the hapten diphenylcyclopropenone (DPC). The source is a man younger than 30 with alopecia areata. Some clones in this sample may be carry-over from other donors' samples.

The rearrangement uses TRBV5-4 and TRBJ1-2; 10 bases agree with TRBD1. The CDR3 covers 14 residues. From germline, CDR1 is SGHNT and CDR2 YYREEE (reference sequence). The CDR3 protein is CAVGTGAFGYGYTF. The CDR3 DNA follows: TGTGCGGTCGGGACAGGGGCCTTCGGCTATGGCTACACCTTC.

Many counts were recorded for this clonotype. The chain is built from TRBV12-3 or TRBV12-4 and TRBJ1-5; weak D call: TRBD1 (5 bases). The length of the CDR3 is 17 residues. The V end lost 7 bases, the J end lost 5 bases, and 24 bases lay between the germline ends. For the CDR3, the DNA is TGTGCCAGCATTAAATGGGACGGTAGGGAACGGGATCAGCCCCAGCATTTT. Its translation is CASIKWDGRERDQPQHF.

V usage is TRBV28 and J usage is TRBJ1-6, with unresolved D. This CDR3 comprises 12 residues. Trimming left V 7 bases short and J 9 bases short, with 10 bases between. CDR1 is MDHEN and CDR2 is SYDVKM in the germline V gene. The CDR3 loop is CASTRTGSPLHF. CDR3 coding DNA: TGTGCCAGCACCCGGACGGGTTCACCCCTCCACTTT.

There are a few counts of this clonotype. The V gene is TRBV11-1, the J gene TRBJ2-1; tentative D call: TRBD2 (5 bases). V lost 7 bases, J lost 0 bases, and 19 bases lay in between. CDR3 length: 17 amino acids. Per germline, CDR1 SGHAT and CDR2 FQDESV (reference sequence). CDR3 protein: CASTLQRGHSSYNEQFF. Written as DNA, the CDR3 is TGTGCCAGCACCCTTCAGCGAGGGCATAGCTCCTACAATGAGCAGTTCTTC.

This chain uses TRBV6-2 or TRBV6-3 with TRBJ1-1, with 8 bases fitting TRBD1. V lost 6 bases to trimming and J lost 8 bases; unmatched junction nucleotides: 8. Germline CDR1 and CDR2: MNHEY and SVGEGT. The CDR3 consists of 13 residues. CDR3 protein: CASSPGTGLEAFF. The CDR3 DNA follows: TGTGCCAGCAGCCCGGGGACAGGACTAGAAGCTTTCTTT.

The chain combines TRBV20-1 with TRBJ2-7; D might be TRBD1 (7 bases). V lost 4 bases and J 0 bases, leaving 13 bases between the germline ends. The CDR3 covers 14 residues. Germline V gene sequence: CDR1 DFQATT, CDR2 SNEGSKA (reference sequence). CDR3 coding DNA: TGCAGTGCTACACAGGGGACTGGCTCCTACGAGCAGTACTTC. It yields the protein CSATQGTGSYEQYF.

This clonotype was observed a handful of times. The V gene is TRBV20-1, the J gene TRBJ2-5, with D possibly being TRBD1 (6 bases). The CDR3 has 12 residues. Germline V gene lookup returns CDR1 DFQATT and CDR2 SNEGSKA (reference sequence). Trimming pared 1 base from V and 5 bases from J, leaving 8 bases between. The CDR3 protein is CSARGRGETQYF. DNA for the CDR3: TGCAGTGCTAGAGGAAGGGGGGAGACCCAGTACTTC.

This clonotype was counted ten times or more. J is TRBJ2-5 and V is TRBV20-1; perhaps TRBD1 as D (6 bases). Germline V gene data show CDR1 as DFQATT and CDR2 as SNEGSKA (reference sequence). The CDR3 covers 14 residues. V was trimmed by 1 base and J by 1 base, leaving 10 bases between them. The CDR3 region is CSARVVGAQETQYF. CDR3 in DNA: TGCAGTGCTAGAGTCGTGGGGGCCCAAGAGACCCAGTACTTC.

This clonotype appeared a few times. This chain uses TRBV7-8 with TRBJ2-5; D is ambiguous. Germline V lookup: CDR1 SGHVS, CDR2 FQNEAQ. Trimming pared 4 bases from V and 3 bases from J, leaving 12 bases between. The CDR3 is made up of 14 amino acids. Written as DNA, the CDR3 is TGTGCCAGCAGCTCCGCCGGTTGGGAAGAGACCCAGTACTTC. Translating it yields CASSSAGWEETQYF.

The table lists this clonotype with many counts. V is TRBV6-2 or TRBV6-3 and J is TRBJ2-1, with no clear D. This CDR3 has 15 amino acids. V lost 4 bases and J 6 bases, leaving 16 bases between the germline ends. The germline CDR1 and CDR2 sequences are MNHEY and SVGEGT. CDR3 nucleotide sequence: TGTGCCAGCAGTTGGGAAGGGTTCCGGAGCAATGAGCAGTTCTTC. It translates to CASSWEGFRSNEQFF.

This chain uses TRBV12-3 or TRBV12-4 with TRBJ1-4; 7 bases align to TRBD1. Losses at the gene ends were 4 bases for V and 7 bases for J; bases not matched to a gene: 12. The CDR3 totals 16 residues. CDR3 in amino acids: CASSYIGQARREKLFF. The CDR3 region has the DNA TGTGCCAGCAGTTATATTGGACAGGCGAGGCGTGAAAAACTGTTTTTT.

The rearrangement joins TRBV18 to TRBJ1-5; D possibly corresponds to TRBD1 (6 bases). This CDR3 spans 14 amino acids. V lost 3 bases and J 5 bases, leaving 11 bases between the germline ends. CDR1 and CDR2 from the germline V gene are KGHSH and LQKENI. The CDR3 DNA reads as TGTGCCAGCTCACCGGACAGACGCGATCAGCCCCAGCATTTT. This translates into CASSPDRRDQPQHF.

This sequence joins TRBV5-1 and TRBJ2-6; no definite D call. V gave up 9 bases and J gave up 1 base, with 17 bases separating them. Germline assignment: CDR1 SGHRS and CDR2 YFSETQ. The CDR3 runs to 16 residues. The CDR3 loop reads CATRPATGSGANVLTF. Here the CDR3 DNA reads TGCGCCACTCGCCCCGCGACCGGGTCTGGGGCCAACGTCCTGACTTTC.

Ten or more counts support this clonotype. The rearrangement links TRBV9 to TRBJ1-5, with TRBD1 as a possible D gene (6 bases). CDR1 and CDR2 (germline): SGDLS, YYNGEE. The CDR3 runs to 13 residues. V lost 4 bases and J 7 bases, leaving 12 bases between the germline ends. The CDR3 is CASSTGPGQPQHF. The CDR3 DNA follows: TGTGCCAGCAGCACAGGGCCCGGCCAGCCCCAGCATTTT.

The sample holds many counts of this clonotype. The V and J genes are TRBV4-3 and TRBJ2-7; D is ambiguous. Germline V gene data show CDR1 as LGHNA and CDR2 as YSLEER. The CDR3 has 16 residues. V was clipped by 1 base and J by 0 bases, with 13 bases between them. The CDR3 sequence is CASSQASAGPSYEQYF. The DNA for the CDR3 is TGCGCCAGCAGCCAAGCCTCCGCCGGGCCCTCCTACGAGCAGTACTTC.

This clonotype was recorded many times. The chain couples TRBV12-3 or TRBV12-4 to TRBJ2-1, with TRBD2 matching 8 bases. The CDR3 consists of 13 residues. V lost 6 bases, J lost 13 bases, and 11 bases stayed unmatched. CDR3 coding DNA: TGTGCCAGCAGCACGGGACTAGATCGGCCTCAGTTCTTC. This codes for CASSTGLDRPQFF.